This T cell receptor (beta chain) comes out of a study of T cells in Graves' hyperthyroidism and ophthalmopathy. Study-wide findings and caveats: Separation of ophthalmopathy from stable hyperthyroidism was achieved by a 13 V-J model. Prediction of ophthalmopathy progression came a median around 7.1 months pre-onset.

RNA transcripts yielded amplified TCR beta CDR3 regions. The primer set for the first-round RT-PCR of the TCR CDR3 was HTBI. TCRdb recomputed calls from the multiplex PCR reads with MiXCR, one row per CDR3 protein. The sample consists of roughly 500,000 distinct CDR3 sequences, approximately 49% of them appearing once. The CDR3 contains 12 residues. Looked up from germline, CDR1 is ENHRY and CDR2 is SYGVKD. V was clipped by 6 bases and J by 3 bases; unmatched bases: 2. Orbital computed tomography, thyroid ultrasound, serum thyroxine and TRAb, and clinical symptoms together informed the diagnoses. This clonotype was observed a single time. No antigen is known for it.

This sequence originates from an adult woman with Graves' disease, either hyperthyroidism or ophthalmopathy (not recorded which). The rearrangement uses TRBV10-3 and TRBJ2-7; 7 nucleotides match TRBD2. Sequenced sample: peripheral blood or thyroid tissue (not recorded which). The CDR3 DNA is TGTGCCATCAGGGGAGGGGTCTACGAGCAGTACTTC. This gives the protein CAIRGGVYEQYF.